The clone carrying this T cell receptor beta chain occurred a few times. Distinct nucleotide sequences in the sample also encode this CDR3. The sample is drawn from a study of blood T cell repertoires in COVID-19. CDR3 size: 16 residues. Germline CDR1 and CDR2: MNHNS and SASEGT. V lost 2 bases and J lost 4, with 18 bases in between. TCRdb's copy holds only in-frame clones and misses some; the assay was immunoSEQ multiplex PCR. The sample records over 200,000 clones, approximately 80% being singletons. The rearrangement uses TRBV6-1 and TRBJ2-7, with D maybe TRBD2 (6 bases). The TCR comes from a woman of 80 years or more with COVID-19, enrolled during active disease. The source material was peripheral blood. The CDR3 spells CASSETETRVSYEQYF. In DNA form, the CDR3 reads TGTGCCAGCAGTGAAACGGAGACTAGGGTTTCTTACGAGCAGTACTTC.